Here is one TCR beta chain with its context. The sample holds one count of this clone. Its antigen is currently not known. No much larger clone exists at a distance of one base, and base qualities are not known. The collaborating institutions used their own protocols to collect whole blood in K2EDTA tubes. For TCRbeta analysis, collaborator samples were shipped as frozen whole blood, as isolated PBMCs, or as DNA extracted from either sample type. This sample stems from a study of blood T cell repertoires in COVID-19 (dated by TCRdb to 2019 to 2021). Background on the whole study: The collaborator samples originated in the United States, Italy and Spain and spanned the acute and convalescent phases of COVID-19. Samples came from the ongoing ImmuneRACE study (first 160 participants) plus 1,254 subjects from 6 global collaborators. The sample metadata nearly always contained a de-identified subject ID, COVID-19 status, age in years and sex. Where available, HLA class I and class II types were obtained from metadata supplied by the sample provider rather than from assay-based typing. The material from the prospective study consisted of cDNA or gDNA derived from T cells, B-cell-depleted T cells, or PBMCs. Subjects who had been exposed to COVID-19, were actively infected with it, or had recovered from it provided the deeply sampled blood TCRbeta repertoires that made up the dataset. The repertoires were made available in a free public database intended to serve as a resource for research on the immune response to SARS-CoV-2. Overall study outcomes, separate from this receptor: How much clinical and demographic metadata was included differed by source and by participant, and the metadata was provided uncurated.

TCRbeta CDR3 regions were amplified from genomic DNA using the immunoSEQ Assay, a bias-controlled multiplex PCR. In the source study's methods: Nucleated cell counts per sample were estimated from amplification of reference gene primers within the assay. To quantify the absolute abundance of each unique TCRbeta CDR3 rearrangement, sequence reads were collapsed and filtered. For each sample, productive Simpson clonality was calculated as the square root of Simpson's diversity index over productive rearrangements. The immuneACCESS repertoire file appears here via TCRdb, limited to in-frame rearrangements. These files lack a portion of the clones; in checked studies, under half of the deficit traces to unresolved V genes, and the cause of the others is not known. V and J calls plus clone size are reproduced from that table; the DNA served to infer D and trimming. The sample records under 150,000 clones, 80% of which are singletons. The ten largest clones take up approximately 1.8% of the sample.

The specimen was peripheral blood. The sequence came from a man aged 65 to 79 with acute or convalescent COVID-19.

The DNA reads TGTGCCAGCAGCTGGGGGGGGGAACTCTCTGGAAACACCATATATTTT. This is translated as CASSWGGELSGNTIYF. The chain joins TRBV5-6 to TRBJ1-3; TRBD1 is a weak D gene call, 5 bases matching. V sheds 3 bases and J sheds 0 bases, leaving 13 bases between their ends. The CDR3 runs 16 amino acids, cysteine and phenylalanine included. Just CDR3 DNA is preserved here, 48 bases in frame from base 1. Per the germline V gene, SGHDT is the CDR1 and YYEEEE is the CDR2.